The clone carrying this T cell receptor beta chain was seen just once. The antigen is not known. TCR beta VDJ combinations and CDR3 sequences were profiled from genomic DNA. MiXCR was run by TCRdb on the reads, yielding one entry per CDR3 protein. This table holds hundreds of thousands of distinct CDR3 sequences, approximately 70% found once. This entry belongs to a study of CD8+CD57+ T cells in acquired aplastic anemia. Across the whole study: Isolated CD4+ and CD8+ cells, once sorted, yielded DNA averaging around 3.1 ug. In CD4+ cells, healthy donors produced an average of approximately 11 million reads.

Whole-study findings and limits: Patients and healthy controls showed no significant CD8+ Simpson's diversity difference. Found in both controls and patients were approximately 31 CD8+ CDR3 sequences.

Trimming cost V 1 base and J 13 bases; bases outside gene matches: 15. Per the germline V gene, CDR1 is SGHTA and CDR2 is FQGNSA. The CDR3 is 15 amino acids. This clonotype originated in a human donor in good health, serving as a control. This rearrangement joins TRBV7-2 to TRBJ2-5, with 7 positions matching TRBD2. Sequencing was performed on sorted CD4+, CD8+, or CD8+CD57+ T cells (not recorded which) from PBMCs. CDR3 residues: CASSLGGSGAAYGYF. The CDR3 DNA reads TGTGCCAGCAGCTTAGGAGGGAGCGGGGCGGCATATGGGTACTTC.